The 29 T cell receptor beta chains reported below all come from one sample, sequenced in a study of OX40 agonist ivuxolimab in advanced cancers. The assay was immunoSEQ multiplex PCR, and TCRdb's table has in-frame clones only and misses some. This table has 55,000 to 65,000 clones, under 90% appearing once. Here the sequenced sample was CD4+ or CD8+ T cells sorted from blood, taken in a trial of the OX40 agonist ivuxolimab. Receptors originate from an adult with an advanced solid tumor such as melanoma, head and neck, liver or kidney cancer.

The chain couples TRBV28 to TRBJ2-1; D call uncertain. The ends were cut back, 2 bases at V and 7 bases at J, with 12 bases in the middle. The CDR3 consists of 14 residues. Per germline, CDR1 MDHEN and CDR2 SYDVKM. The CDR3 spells CASSLGRQANEQFF. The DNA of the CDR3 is TGTGCCAGCAGTTTAGGGCGGCAGGCAAATGAGCAGTTCTTC.

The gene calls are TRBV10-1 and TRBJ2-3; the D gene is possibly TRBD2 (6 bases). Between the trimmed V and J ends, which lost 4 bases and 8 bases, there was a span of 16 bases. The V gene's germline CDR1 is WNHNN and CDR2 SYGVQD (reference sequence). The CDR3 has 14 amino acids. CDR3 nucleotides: TGCGCCAGCAGTGTTAGCGGTCAAGAAGGTACGCAGTATTTT. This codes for CASSVSGQEGTQYF.

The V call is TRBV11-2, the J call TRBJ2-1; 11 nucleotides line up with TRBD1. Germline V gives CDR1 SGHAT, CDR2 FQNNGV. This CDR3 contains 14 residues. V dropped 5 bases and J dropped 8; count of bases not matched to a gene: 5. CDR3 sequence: CASSGTGGGDEQFF. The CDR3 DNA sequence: TGTGCCAGCAGCGGGACAGGGGGTGGGGATGAGCAGTTCTTC.

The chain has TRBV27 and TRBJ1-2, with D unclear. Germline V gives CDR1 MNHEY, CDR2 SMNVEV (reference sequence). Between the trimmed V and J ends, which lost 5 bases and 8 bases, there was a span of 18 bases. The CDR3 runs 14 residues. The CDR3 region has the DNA TGTGCCAGCAGTACCAGGAACCATATTAGGGGCTACACCTTC. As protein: CASSTRNHIRGYTF.

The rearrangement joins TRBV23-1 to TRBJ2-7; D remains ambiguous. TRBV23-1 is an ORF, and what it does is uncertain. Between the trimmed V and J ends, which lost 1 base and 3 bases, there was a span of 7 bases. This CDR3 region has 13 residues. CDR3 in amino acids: CASSQLVGYEQYF. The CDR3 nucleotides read TGCGCCAGCAGTCAATTGGTAGGCTACGAGCAGTACTTC.

The CDR3 bases are TGTGCCAGCAGCTTGGGGACAGAAGTCTACAATGAGCAGTTCTTC. Amino acids: CASSLGTEVYNEQFF. The chain is built from TRBV5-4 and TRBJ2-1; D possibly corresponds to TRBD1 (6 bases). The germline gives CDR1 SGHNT, CDR2 YYREEE (reference sequence). There are 15 residues in the CDR3. V lost 0 bases and J lost 3, with 10 bases in between.

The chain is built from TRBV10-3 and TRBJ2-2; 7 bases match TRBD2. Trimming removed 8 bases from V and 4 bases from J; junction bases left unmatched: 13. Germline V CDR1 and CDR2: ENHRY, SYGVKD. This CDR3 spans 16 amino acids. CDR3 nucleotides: TGTGCCATCCCGAAGGAAGGCGGGAGTGGCACCGGGGAGCTGTTTTTT. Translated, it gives CAIPKEGGSGTGELFF.

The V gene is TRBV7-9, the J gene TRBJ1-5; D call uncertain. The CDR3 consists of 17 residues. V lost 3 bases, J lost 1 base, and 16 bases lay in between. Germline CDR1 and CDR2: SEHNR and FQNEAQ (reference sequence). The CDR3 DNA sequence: TGTGCCAGCAGCTTCGGATCAAACAGAATAAGCAATCAGCCCCAGCATTTT. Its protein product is CASSFGSNRISNQPQHF.

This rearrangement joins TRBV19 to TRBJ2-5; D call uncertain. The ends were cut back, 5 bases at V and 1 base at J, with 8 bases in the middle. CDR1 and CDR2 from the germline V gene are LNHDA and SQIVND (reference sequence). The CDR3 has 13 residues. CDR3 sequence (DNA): TGTGCCAGTAGTTTCGAATTCCAAGAGACCCAGTACTTC. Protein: CASSFEFQETQYF.

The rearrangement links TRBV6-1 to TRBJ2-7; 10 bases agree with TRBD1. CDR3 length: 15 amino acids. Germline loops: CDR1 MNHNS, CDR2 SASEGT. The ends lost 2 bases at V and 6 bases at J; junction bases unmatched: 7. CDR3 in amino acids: CASSEYGTGVTEQYF. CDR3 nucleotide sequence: TGTGCCAGCAGTGAATATGGGACAGGGGTGACCGAGCAGTACTTC.

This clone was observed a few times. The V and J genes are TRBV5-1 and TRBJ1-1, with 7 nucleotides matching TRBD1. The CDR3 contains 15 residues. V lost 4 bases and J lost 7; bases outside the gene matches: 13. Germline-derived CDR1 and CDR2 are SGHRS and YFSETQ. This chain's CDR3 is CASSLGQRGGSEAFF. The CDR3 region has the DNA TGCGCCAGCAGCCTGGGACAGCGGGGAGGGAGTGAAGCTTTCTTT.

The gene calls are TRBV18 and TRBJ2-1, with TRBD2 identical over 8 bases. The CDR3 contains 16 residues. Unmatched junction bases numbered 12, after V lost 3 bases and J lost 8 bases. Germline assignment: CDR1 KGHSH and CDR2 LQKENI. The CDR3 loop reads CASSPFPTSVQDEQFF. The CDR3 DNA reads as TGTGCCAGCTCACCCTTCCCGACTAGCGTTCAGGATGAGCAGTTCTTC.

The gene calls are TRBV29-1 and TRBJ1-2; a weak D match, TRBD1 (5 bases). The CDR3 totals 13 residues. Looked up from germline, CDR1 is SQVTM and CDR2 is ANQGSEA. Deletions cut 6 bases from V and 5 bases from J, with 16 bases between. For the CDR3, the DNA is TGCAGCGTCCGAGGTCCCGGGGGATATGGCTACACCTTC. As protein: CSVRGPGGYGYTF.

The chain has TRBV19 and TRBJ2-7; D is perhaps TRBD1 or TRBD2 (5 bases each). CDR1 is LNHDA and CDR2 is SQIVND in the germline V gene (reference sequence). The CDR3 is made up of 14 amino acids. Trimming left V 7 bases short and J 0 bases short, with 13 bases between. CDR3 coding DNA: TGTGCCAGTAAAAGGGACGGGGCCTCCTACGAGCAGTACTTC. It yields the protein CASKRDGASYEQYF.

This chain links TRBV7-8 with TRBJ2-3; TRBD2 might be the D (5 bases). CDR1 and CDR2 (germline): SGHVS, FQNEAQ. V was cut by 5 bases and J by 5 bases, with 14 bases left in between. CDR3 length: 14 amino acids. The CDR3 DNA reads TGTGCCAGCAGCCAACGGGCCGAGGGAGATACGCAGTATTTT. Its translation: CASSQRAEGDTQYF.

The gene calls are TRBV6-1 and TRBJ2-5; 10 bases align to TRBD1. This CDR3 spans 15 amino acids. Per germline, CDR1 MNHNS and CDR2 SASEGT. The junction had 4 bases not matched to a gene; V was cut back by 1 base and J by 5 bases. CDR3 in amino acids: CASSEGRTGGETQYF. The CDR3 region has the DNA TGTGCCAGCAGTGAAGGGAGGACAGGGGGGGAGACCCAGTACTTC.

The DNA for the CDR3 is TGTGCCAGCAGCCTAATTGGGACTAGCAGGCGCACAGATACGCAGTATTTT. It is translated as CASSLIGTSRRTDTQYF. The chain combines TRBV7-9 with TRBJ2-3; TRBD2 agrees at 9 bases. The V gene end was trimmed by 5 bases and the J gene end by 1 base; junction bases not matched to a gene: 10. Germline CDR1 reads SEHNR; CDR2 reads FQNEAQ (reference sequence). The CDR3 runs to 17 residues. Looking up the rest from reference TRBV7-9 and TRBJ2-3 gives the full variable domain: DTGVSQNPRHKITKRGQNVTFRCDPISEHNRLYWYRQTLGQGPEFLTYFQNEAQLEKSRLLSDRFSAERPKGSFSTLEIQRTEQGDSAMYLCASSLIGTSRRTDTQYFGPGTRLTVL.

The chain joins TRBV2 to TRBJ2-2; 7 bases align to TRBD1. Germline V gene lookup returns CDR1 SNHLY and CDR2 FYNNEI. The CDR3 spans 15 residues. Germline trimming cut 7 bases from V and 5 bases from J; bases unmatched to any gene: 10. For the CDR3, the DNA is TGTGCCAGCAAAGGGGGACAGTCTTTAACCGGGGAGCTGTTTTTT. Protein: CASKGGQSLTGELFF. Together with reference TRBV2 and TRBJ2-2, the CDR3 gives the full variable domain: EPEVTQTPSHQVTQMGQEVILRCVPISNHLYFYWYRQILGQKVEFLVSFYNNEISEKSEIFDDQFSVERPDGSNFTLKIRSTKLEDSAMYFCASKGGQSLTGELFFGEGSRLTVL.

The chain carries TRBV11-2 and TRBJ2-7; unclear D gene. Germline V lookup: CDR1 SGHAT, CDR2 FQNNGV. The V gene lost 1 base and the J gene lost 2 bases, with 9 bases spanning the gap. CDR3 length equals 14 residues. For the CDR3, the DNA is TGTGCCAGCAGCTTAGCCCTCAATGCCTACGAGCAGTACTTC. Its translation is CASSLALNAYEQYF.

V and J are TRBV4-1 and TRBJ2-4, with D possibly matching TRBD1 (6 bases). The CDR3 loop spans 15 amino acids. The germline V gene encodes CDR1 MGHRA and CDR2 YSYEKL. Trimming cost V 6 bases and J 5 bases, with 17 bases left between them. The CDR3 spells CASRQTGSRENIQYF. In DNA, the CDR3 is TGCGCCAGCAGACAAACAGGGTCACGGGAAAACATTCAGTACTTC.

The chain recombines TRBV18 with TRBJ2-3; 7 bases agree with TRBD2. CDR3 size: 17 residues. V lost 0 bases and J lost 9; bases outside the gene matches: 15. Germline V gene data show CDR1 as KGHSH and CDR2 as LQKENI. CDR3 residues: CASSPPLADFTQNTQYF. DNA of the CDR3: TGTGCCAGCTCACCACCCCTAGCGGACTTTACACAGAACACGCAGTATTTT.

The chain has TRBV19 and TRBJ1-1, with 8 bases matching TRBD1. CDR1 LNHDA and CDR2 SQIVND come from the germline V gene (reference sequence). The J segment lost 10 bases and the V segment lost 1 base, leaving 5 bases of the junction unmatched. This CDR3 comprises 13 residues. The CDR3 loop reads CASSIAQGEAAFF. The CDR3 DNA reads TGTGCCAGTAGTATAGCACAGGGGGAGGCAGCTTTCTTT.

As DNA, the CDR3 is TGTGCCAGCAGCGTAGGGACAGGGGGCACTGGAAACACCATATATTTT. This translates into CASSVGTGGTGNTIYF. V is TRBV9 and J is TRBJ1-3; 11 bases are shared with TRBD1. Germline trimming cut 0 bases from V and 2 bases from J; bases unmatched to any gene: 1. Germline CDR1 SGDLS, CDR2 YYNGEE. The CDR3 is 16 residues long.

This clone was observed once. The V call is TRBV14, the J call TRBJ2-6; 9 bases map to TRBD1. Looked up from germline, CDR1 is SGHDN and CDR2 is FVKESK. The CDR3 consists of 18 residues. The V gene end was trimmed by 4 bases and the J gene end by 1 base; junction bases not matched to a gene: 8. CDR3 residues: CASSPVGTGWSGANVLTF. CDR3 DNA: TGTGCCAGCAGCCCGGTAGGGACAGGGTGGTCTGGGGCCAACGTCCTGACTTTC.

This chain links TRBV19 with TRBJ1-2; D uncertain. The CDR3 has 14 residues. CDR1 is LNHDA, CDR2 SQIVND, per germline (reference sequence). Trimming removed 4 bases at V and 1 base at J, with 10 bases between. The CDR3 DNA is TGTGCCAGTAGTAAGGGCTCGGGTAACTATGGCTACACCTTC. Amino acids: CASSKGSGNYGYTF.

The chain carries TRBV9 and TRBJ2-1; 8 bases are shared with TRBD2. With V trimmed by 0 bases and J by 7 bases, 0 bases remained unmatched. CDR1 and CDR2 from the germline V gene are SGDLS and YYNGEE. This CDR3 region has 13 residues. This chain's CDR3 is CASSVAGGNEQFF. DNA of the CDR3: TGTGCCAGCAGCGTAGCGGGAGGGAATGAGCAGTTCTTC.

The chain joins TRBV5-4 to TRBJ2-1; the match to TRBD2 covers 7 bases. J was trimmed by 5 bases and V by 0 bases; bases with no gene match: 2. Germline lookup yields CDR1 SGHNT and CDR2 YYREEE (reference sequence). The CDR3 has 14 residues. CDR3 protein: CASSLGGGHNEQFF. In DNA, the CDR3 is TGTGCCAGCAGCTTGGGGGGAGGGCACAATGAGCAGTTCTTC.

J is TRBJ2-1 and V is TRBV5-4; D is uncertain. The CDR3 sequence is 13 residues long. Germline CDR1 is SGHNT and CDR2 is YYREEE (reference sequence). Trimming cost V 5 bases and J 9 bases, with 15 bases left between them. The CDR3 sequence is CASSFVPSGEQFF. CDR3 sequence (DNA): TGTGCCAGCAGTTTCGTCCCATCTGGTGAGCAGTTCTTC.

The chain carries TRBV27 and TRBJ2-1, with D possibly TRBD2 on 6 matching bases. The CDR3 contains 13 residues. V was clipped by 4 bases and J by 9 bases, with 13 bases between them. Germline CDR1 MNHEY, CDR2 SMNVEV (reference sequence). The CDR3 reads CASSSTGRSEQFF. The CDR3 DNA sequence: TGTGCCAGCAGTTCCACCGGGAGAAGTGAGCAGTTCTTC.